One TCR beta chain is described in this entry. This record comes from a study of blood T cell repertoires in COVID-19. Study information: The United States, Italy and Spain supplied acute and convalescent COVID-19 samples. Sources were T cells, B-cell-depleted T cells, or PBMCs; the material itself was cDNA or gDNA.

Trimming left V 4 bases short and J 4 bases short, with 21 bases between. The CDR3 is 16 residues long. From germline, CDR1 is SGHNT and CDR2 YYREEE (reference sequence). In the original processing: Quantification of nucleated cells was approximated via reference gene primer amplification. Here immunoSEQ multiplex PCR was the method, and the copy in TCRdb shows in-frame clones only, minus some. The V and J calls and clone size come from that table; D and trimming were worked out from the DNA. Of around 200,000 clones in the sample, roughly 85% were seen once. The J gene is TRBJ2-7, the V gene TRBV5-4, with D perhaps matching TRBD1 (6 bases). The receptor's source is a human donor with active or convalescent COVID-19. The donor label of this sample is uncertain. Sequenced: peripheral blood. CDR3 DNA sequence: TGTGCCAGCAGCCGCCCGACAGGCCCCTCGGGGTACGAGCAGTACTTC. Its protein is CASSRPTGPSGYEQYF.